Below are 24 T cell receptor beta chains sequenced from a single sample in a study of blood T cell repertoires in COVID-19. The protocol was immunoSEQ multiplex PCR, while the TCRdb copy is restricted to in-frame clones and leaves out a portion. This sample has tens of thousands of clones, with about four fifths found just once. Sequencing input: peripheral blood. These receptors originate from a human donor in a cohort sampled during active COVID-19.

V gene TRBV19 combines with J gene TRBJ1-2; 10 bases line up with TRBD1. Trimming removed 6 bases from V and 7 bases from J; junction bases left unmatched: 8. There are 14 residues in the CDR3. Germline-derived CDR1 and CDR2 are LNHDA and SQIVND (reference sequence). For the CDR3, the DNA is TGTGCCAGTAGCCAGACAGGGGGCAGACTTGGCTACACCTTC. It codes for CASSQTGGRLGYTF.

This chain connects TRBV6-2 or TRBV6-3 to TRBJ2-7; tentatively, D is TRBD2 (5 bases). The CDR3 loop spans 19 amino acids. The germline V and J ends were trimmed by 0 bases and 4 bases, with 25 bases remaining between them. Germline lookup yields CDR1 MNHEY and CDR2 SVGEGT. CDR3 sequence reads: CASSYSSTTNRRPTYEQYF. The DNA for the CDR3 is TGTGCCAGCAGTTACTCCTCGACTACAAACCGACGACCCACGTACGAGCAGTACTTC.

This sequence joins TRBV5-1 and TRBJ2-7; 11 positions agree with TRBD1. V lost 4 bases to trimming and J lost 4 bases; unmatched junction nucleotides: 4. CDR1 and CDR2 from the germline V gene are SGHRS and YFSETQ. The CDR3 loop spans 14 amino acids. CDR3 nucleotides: TGCGCCAGCAGCACGGGACAGGGGGTGTACGAGCAGTACTTC. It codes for CASSTGQGVYEQYF.

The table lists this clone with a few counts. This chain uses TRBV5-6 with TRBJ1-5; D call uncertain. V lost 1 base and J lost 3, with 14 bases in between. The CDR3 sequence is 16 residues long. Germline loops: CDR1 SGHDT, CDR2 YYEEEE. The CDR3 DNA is TGTGCCAGCAGCTTGTGGCAGTTGGCGGCCAATCAGCCCCAGCATTTT. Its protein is CASSLWQLAANQPQHF.

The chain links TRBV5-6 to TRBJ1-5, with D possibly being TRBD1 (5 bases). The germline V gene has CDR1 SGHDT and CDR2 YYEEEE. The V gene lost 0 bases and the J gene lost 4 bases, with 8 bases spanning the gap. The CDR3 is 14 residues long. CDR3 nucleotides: TGTGCCAGCAGCTTGGGACAGCTGAATCAGCCCCAGCATTTT. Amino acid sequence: CASSLGQLNQPQHF.

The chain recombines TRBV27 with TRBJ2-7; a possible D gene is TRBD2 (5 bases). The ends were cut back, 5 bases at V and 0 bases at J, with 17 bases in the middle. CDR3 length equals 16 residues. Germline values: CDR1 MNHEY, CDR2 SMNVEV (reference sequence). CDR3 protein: CASSPARDYNSYEQYF. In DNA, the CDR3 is TGTGCCAGCAGTCCAGCACGAGACTATAACTCCTACGAGCAGTACTTC.

The DNA for the CDR3 is TGTGCCAGCAGCTTTCTAAGCAATGAGCAGTTCTTC. Translating it yields CASSFLSNEQFF. The V call is TRBV7-2, the J call TRBJ2-1; D uncertain. V lost 3 bases, J lost 6 bases, and 6 bases lay in between. Germline V gene sequence: CDR1 SGHTA, CDR2 FQGNSA. The CDR3 covers 12 residues.

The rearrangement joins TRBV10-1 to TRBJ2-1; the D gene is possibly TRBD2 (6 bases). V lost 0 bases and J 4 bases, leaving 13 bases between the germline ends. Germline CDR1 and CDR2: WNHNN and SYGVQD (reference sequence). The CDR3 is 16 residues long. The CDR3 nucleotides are TGCGCCAGCAGTGAGTCGGGAGGAAAATTATACAATGAGCAGTTCTTC. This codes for CASSESGGKLYNEQFF.

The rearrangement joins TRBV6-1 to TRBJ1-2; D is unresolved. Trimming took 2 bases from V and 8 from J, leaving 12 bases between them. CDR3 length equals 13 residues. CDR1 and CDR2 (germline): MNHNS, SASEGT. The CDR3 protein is CASSESRRRGYTF. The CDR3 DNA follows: TGTGCCAGCAGTGAATCCCGCCGGCGGGGCTACACCTTC.

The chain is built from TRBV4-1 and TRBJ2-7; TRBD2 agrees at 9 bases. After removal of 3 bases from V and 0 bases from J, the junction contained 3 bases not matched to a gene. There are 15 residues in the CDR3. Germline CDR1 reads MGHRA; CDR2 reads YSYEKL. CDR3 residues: CASSQTSGASYEQYF. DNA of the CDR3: TGCGCCAGCAGCCAGACTAGCGGCGCCTCCTACGAGCAGTACTTC.

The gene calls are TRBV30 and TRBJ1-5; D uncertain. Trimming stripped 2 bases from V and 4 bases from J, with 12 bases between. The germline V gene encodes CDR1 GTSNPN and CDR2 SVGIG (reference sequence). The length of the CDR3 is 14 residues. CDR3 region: CAWSRLGGNQPQHF. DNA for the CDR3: TGTGCCTGGAGTCGCCTGGGAGGGAATCAGCCCCAGCATTTT.

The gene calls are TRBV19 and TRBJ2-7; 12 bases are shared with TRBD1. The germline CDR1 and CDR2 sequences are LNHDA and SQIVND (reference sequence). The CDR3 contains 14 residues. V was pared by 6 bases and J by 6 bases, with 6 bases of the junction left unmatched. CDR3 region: CASRPGQGASEQYF. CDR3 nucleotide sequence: TGTGCCAGTAGACCGGGACAGGGGGCGTCCGAGCAGTACTTC.

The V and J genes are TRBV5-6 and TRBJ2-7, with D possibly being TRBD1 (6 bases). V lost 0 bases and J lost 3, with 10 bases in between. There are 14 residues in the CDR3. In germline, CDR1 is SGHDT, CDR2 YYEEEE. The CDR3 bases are TGTGCCAGCAGCTTGGGGACAGACTACTACGAGCAGTACTTC. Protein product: CASSLGTDYYEQYF.

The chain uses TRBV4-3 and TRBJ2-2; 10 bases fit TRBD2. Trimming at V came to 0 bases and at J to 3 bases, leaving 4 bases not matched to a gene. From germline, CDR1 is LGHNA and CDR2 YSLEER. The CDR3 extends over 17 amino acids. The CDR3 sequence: CASSQDRLAGDTGELFF. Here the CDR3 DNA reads TGCGCCAGCAGCCAAGATAGGCTAGCGGGAGACACCGGGGAGCTGTTTTTT.

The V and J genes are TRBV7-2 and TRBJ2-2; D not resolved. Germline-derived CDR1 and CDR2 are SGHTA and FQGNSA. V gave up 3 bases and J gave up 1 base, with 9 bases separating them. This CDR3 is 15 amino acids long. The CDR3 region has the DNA TGTGCCAGCAGCTTTGTGCGTCAGAACACCGGGGAGCTGTTTTTT. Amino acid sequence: CASSFVRQNTGELFF.

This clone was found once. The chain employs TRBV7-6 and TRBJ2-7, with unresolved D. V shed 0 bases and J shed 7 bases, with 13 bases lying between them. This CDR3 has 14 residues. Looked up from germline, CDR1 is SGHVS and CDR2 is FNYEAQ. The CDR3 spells CASSLALGAREQYF. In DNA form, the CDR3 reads TGTGCCAGCAGCTTAGCCCTTGGAGCGAGGGAGCAGTACTTC. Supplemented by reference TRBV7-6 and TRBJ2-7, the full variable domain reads GAGVSQSPRYKVTKRGQDVALRCDPISGHVSLYWYRQALGQGPEFLTYFNYEAQQDKSGLPNDRFSAERPEGSISTLTIQRTEQRDSAMYRCASSLALGAREQYFGPGTRLTVT.

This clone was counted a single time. CDR3 DNA: TGTGCCAGCAGTTTAATTACAGGGGTCGTAACCTACGAGCAGTACTTC. Translating gives CASSLITGVVTYEQYF. V gene TRBV28 combines with J gene TRBJ2-7; 7 nucleotides agree with TRBD1. The V and J ends lost 2 bases and 2 bases, in that order; junction bases with no gene match: 9. Germline assignment: CDR1 MDHEN and CDR2 SYDVKM. There are 16 residues in the CDR3.

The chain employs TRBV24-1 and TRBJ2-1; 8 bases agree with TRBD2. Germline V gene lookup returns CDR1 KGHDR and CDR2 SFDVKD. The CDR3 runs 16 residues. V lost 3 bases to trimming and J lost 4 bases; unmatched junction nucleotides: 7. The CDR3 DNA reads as TGTGCCACCAGTGATGCCCTAGCGGGCCAGTACAATGAGCAGTTCTTC. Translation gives CATSDALAGQYNEQFF.

In DNA form, the CDR3 reads TGTGCCAGCAGCCAGGGTGGGGGCTATGGAAACACCATATATTTT. It is translated as CASSQGGGYGNTIYF. The genes are TRBV3-1 (or the pseudogene TRBV3-2) and TRBJ1-3; perhaps TRBD1 as D (6 bases). With 3 bases removed from V and 3 bases from J, the gap between germline ends came to 12 bases. The CDR3 loop spans 15 amino acids. Germline V gives CDR1 LGHDT, CDR2 YNNKEL (reference sequence).

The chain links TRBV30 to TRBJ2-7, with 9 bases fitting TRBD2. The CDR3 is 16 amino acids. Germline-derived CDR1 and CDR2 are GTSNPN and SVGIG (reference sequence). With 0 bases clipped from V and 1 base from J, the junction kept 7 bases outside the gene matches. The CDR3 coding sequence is TGTGCCTGGAGTGTAGCTCGGACTAGCGTTTCCTACGAGCAGTACTTC. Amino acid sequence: CAWSVARTSVSYEQYF.

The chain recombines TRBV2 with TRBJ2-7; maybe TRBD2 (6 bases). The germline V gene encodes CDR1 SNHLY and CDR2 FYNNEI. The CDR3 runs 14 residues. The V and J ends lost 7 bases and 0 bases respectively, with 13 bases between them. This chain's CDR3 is CASTEEGLSYEQYF. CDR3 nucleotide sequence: TGTGCCAGCACTGAGGAGGGACTCTCCTACGAGCAGTACTTC.

DNA for the CDR3: TGTGCCAGCACCCCTTCGGGGAGGGGGGCCTATGGCTACACCTTC. As protein: CASTPSGRGAYGYTF. The chain couples TRBV27 to TRBJ1-2; D is possibly TRBD1 (6 bases). The germline CDR1 and CDR2 sequences are MNHEY and SMNVEV (reference sequence). There are 15 residues in the CDR3. Trimming took 7 bases from V and 4 from J, leaving 19 bases between them.

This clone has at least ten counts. CDR3: CASSQDALVAPEAFF. The CDR3 region has the DNA TGTGCCAGCAGCCAAGATGCCCTCGTAGCCCCTGAAGCTTTCTTT. The chain carries TRBV14 and TRBJ1-1; D ambiguous. V lost 0 bases and J 6 bases, leaving 14 bases between the germline ends. Germline V CDR1 and CDR2: SGHDN, FVKESK. CDR3 length equals 15 residues.

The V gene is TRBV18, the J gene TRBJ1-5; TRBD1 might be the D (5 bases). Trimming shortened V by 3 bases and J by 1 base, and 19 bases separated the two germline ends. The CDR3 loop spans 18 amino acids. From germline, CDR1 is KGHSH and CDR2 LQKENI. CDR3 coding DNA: TGTGCCAGCTCACCCCAAGGCAGGGCCCTCTCGAGCAATCAGCCCCAGCATTTT. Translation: CASSPQGRALSSNQPQHF.